Below, 21 T cell receptor beta chains from the same sample are listed, as sequenced in a study of CD8 T cells in Susac syndrome. Random hexamers were used to reverse transcribe an amount of roughly 0.45 to 1 ug RNA. Using its own MiXCR run on the immunoSEQ multiplex PCR reads, TCRdb lists one record per CDR3 protein. The table shows 150,000 to 200,000 distinct CDR3 sequences, with approximately 92% occurring only once. Sequenced material: CD4+ T cells from PBMCs. All receptors derive from a human donor in good health.

The CDR3 nucleotides read TGTGCCTGGAGGTCACAGAACACCGGGGAGCTGTTTTTT. It yields the protein CAWRSQNTGELFF. The rearrangement links TRBV30 to TRBJ2-2; D remains unclear. Germline V gene lookup returns CDR1 GTSNPN and CDR2 SVGIG (reference sequence). This CDR3 contains 13 residues. Trimming stripped 3 bases from V and 1 base from J, with 6 bases between.

This sequence joins TRBV9 and TRBJ1-3; possible D gene TRBD1, 5 bases. The CDR3 has 17 residues. Trimming shortened V by 0 bases and J by 1 base, and 14 bases separated the two germline ends. Germline CDR1 SGDLS, CDR2 YYNGEE. DNA for the CDR3: TGTGCCAGCAGCGTAGGACCGGGAGGGGTTTCTGGAAACACCATATATTTT. This encodes CASSVGPGGVSGNTIYF.

The J gene is TRBJ2-7, the V gene TRBV20-1; D is undetermined. The germline gives CDR1 DFQATT, CDR2 SNEGSKA (reference sequence). The CDR3 has 15 residues. V was cut by 4 bases and J by 4 bases, with 20 bases left in between. CDR3 nucleotides: TGCAGTGCTACTTCGGTGGAGTTAGCAGCTTACGAGCAGTACTTC. Translating it yields CSATSVELAAYEQYF.

The chain uses TRBV7-2 and TRBJ1-2; tentatively, D is TRBD1 (6 bases). This CDR3 is 13 amino acids long. Trimming left V 5 bases short and J 8 bases short, with 15 bases between. Germline V lookup: CDR1 SGHTA, CDR2 FQGNSA. CDR3 amino acids: CASSLNREEGYTF. Here the CDR3 DNA reads TGTGCCAGCAGCCTAAACAGGGAGGAAGGCTACACCTTC.

V usage is TRBV19 and J usage is TRBJ2-5, with D maybe TRBD2 (6 bases). CDR1 is LNHDA and CDR2 is SQIVND in the germline V gene (reference sequence). The CDR3 has 12 amino acids. Trimming left V 8 bases short and J 6 bases short, with 13 bases between. The CDR3 here is CASQEGLKTQYF. DNA for the CDR3: TGTGCCAGTCAGGAGGGTCTGAAGACCCAGTACTTC.

V gene TRBV20-1 combines with J gene TRBJ2-4, with unresolved D. This CDR3 has 15 amino acids. Per the germline V gene, CDR1 is DFQATT and CDR2 is SNEGSKA (reference sequence). V lost 0 bases and J lost 2, with 11 bases in between. Here the CDR3 reads CSARDQRTPKNIQYF. CDR3 DNA sequence: TGCAGTGCTAGAGATCAAAGGACCCCCAAAAACATTCAGTACTTC.

This chain links TRBV20-1 with TRBJ2-7; 7 positions agree with TRBD1. CDR3 length: 14 residues. Germline lookup yields CDR1 DFQATT and CDR2 SNEGSKA (reference sequence). V trimming: 6 bases; J trimming: 7 bases; junction bases outside the gene matches: 15. The CDR3 sequence is CSALRRDRAEEQYF. CDR3 coding DNA: TGCAGTGCCCTCCGGCGAGACAGGGCGGAAGAGCAGTACTTC.

The chain combines TRBV7-9 with TRBJ1-1; a possible D gene is TRBD1 (6 bases). Germline V lookup: CDR1 SEHNR, CDR2 FQNEAQ (reference sequence). The ends were cut back, 2 bases at V and 6 bases at J, with 13 bases in the middle. The CDR3 contains 14 residues. This chain's CDR3 is CASSLYYRAAEAFF. The CDR3 DNA sequence: TGTGCCAGCAGCTTATACTACAGGGCGGCTGAAGCTTTCTTT.

The chain uses TRBV20-1 and TRBJ1-2; possible D gene TRBD1, 5 bases. The CDR3 totals 12 residues. The V and J ends lost 6 bases and 0 bases respectively, with 8 bases between them. CDR1 and CDR2 from the germline V gene are DFQATT and SNEGSKA (reference sequence). CDR3: CSAGGSNYGYTF. CDR3 bases: TGCAGTGCCGGGGGGTCTAACTATGGCTACACCTTC.

The rearrangement links TRBV29-1 to TRBJ2-7, with D possibly matching TRBD1 (6 bases). Trimming removed 7 bases from V and 5 bases from J, with 12 bases in between. The germline CDR1 and CDR2 sequences are SQVTM and ANQGSEA. The CDR3 is 11 amino acids. The CDR3 sequence is CSGSGVDEQYF. In DNA form, the CDR3 reads TGCAGCGGCTCAGGGGTCGACGAGCAGTACTTC.

The chain couples TRBV5-4 to TRBJ2-2; TRBD2 aligns across 13 bases. From germline, CDR1 is SGHNT and CDR2 YYREEE (reference sequence). V lost 4 bases, J lost 1 base, and 4 bases stayed unmatched. The CDR3 runs 17 residues. This CDR3 is CASSPLAGGMNTGELFF. CDR3 DNA: TGTGCCAGCAGCCCACTAGCGGGGGGGATGAACACCGGGGAGCTGTTTTTT.

The chain combines TRBV6-5 with TRBJ2-1, with D possibly being TRBD2 (5 bases). CDR1 and CDR2 (germline): MNHEY, SVGAGI. The CDR3 runs 15 residues. The V gene lost 4 bases and the J gene lost 1 base, with 11 bases spanning the gap. CDR3: CASSSPSKSYNEQFF. The CDR3 DNA reads TGTGCCAGCAGTTCCCCTAGCAAATCCTACAATGAGCAGTTCTTC.

The CDR3 DNA reads as TGCAGCGTCGGAGGGCGCGGCGGGGGGATTGTGGATGAGCAGTTCTTC. Amino acid sequence: CSVGGRGGGIVDEQFF. V gene TRBV29-1 combines with J gene TRBJ2-1, with 8 nucleotides matching TRBD2. Germline lookup yields CDR1 SQVTM and CDR2 ANQGSEA. The CDR3 consists of 16 residues. The J segment lost 8 bases and the V segment lost 6 bases, leaving 18 bases of the junction unmatched.

The chain is built from TRBV12-3 or TRBV12-4 and TRBJ1-5, with 8 bases lining up with TRBD1. Trimming at V came to 5 bases and at J to 7 bases, leaving 4 bases not matched to a gene. The length of the CDR3 is 13 residues. CDR3: CASSQTGDQPQHF. CDR3 nucleotides: TGTGCCAGCAGTCAGACAGGGGACCAGCCCCAGCATTTT.

The V and J genes are TRBV25-1 and TRBJ2-5; unclear D gene. Trimming removed 5 bases from V and 5 bases from J, with 6 bases in between. CDR3 length: 11 amino acids. Per the germline V gene, CDR1 is MGHDK and CDR2 is SYGVNS. The CDR3 is CASSLFETQYF. The CDR3 bases are TGTGCCAGCAGTCTGTTTGAGACCCAGTACTTC.

This rearrangement joins TRBV6-4 to TRBJ2-1; 9 nucleotides match TRBD2. Unmatched junction bases numbered 10, after V lost 4 bases and J lost 9 bases. CDR3 size: 15 residues. Germline CDR1 and CDR2: MRHNA and SNTAGT. CDR3 in DNA: TGTGCCAGCAGTGGCGCGGGGGGGCCAGTTGTTGAGCAGTTCTTC. As protein: CASSGAGGPVVEQFF.

The rearrangement links TRBV3-1 to TRBJ1-1, with 10 bases aligning to TRBD1. CDR3 length: 15 residues. V lost 5 bases, J lost 6 bases, and 9 bases stayed unmatched. Per germline, CDR1 LGHDT and CDR2 YNNKEL (reference sequence). The CDR3 region is CASSAGTGAEAEAFF. CDR3 DNA: TGTGCCAGCAGCGCCGGGACAGGGGCCGAGGCTGAAGCTTTCTTT.

The rearrangement joins TRBV7-9 to TRBJ2-3, with a weak D call TRBD2 (6 bases). Germline V lookup: CDR1 SEHNR, CDR2 FQNEAQ (reference sequence). The CDR3 runs 15 residues. V was pared by 5 bases and J by 6 bases, with 18 bases between. This chain's CDR3 is CASSASGWAHDTQYF. In DNA, the CDR3 is TGTGCCAGCAGCGCCAGCGGGTGGGCCCACGATACGCAGTATTTT.

The CDR3 protein is CASSRTERDEQYF. The CDR3 DNA sequence: TGTGCCAGCAGTCGCACCGAGAGGGACGAGCAGTACTTC. J is TRBJ2-7 and V is TRBV3-1, with TRBD2 as a possible D gene (5 bases). This CDR3 is 13 amino acids long. In germline, CDR1 is LGHDT, CDR2 YNNKEL (reference sequence). V gave up 6 bases and J gave up 5 bases, with 14 bases separating them.

Regarding this clonotype: One junction end does not reproduce the germline sequence, and a read error may be involved. V usage is TRBV25-1 and J usage is TRBJ2-2; 8 bases fit TRBD1. Germline V gene data show CDR1 as MGHDK and CDR2 as SYGVNS. The CDR3 has 16 amino acids. CDR3 region: CATSPFGQGRTGELFF. The DNA of the CDR3 is TGTGCCACCAGTCCATTCGGACAGGGAAGGACCGGGGAGCTGTTTTTT. The variable domain in full, with the rest retrieved from reference TRBV25-1 and TRBJ2-2, is EADIYQTPRYLVIGTGKKITLECSQTMGHDKMYWYQQDPGMELHLIHYSYGVNSTEKGDLSSESTVSRIRTEHFPLTLESARPSHTSQYLCATSPFGQGRTGELFFGEGSRLTVL.

The rearrangement uses TRBV5-1 and TRBJ2-7; D ambiguous. V was trimmed by 0 bases and J by 0 bases, leaving 10 bases between them. Germline CDR1 reads SGHRS; CDR2 reads YFSETQ. This CDR3 is built from 15 residues. The CDR3 nucleotides read TGCGCCAGCAGCTTGGGCCATACCGTCTCCTACGAGCAGTACTTC. It is translated as CASSLGHTVSYEQYF.